The next 24 T cell receptor beta chains were all read from a single sample in a study of T cells in tuberculosis. Produced via immunoSEQ multiplex PCR; TCRdb's table is partial and in-frame only. The sample holds fewer than 45,000 clones; about 96% are singletons and the top ten take roughly 7%. Material: PBMCs. These receptors came from a donor under 30 with latent tuberculosis or without tuberculosis infection.

This chain uses TRBV5-4 with TRBJ2-7; D remains unclear. The CDR3 is 14 amino acids. V was trimmed by 2 bases and J by 3 bases, leaving 12 bases between them. Germline-derived CDR1 and CDR2 are SGHNT and YYREEE (reference sequence). Here the CDR3 reads CASSFHDSIYEQYF. In DNA form, the CDR3 reads TGTGCCAGCAGCTTCCACGACTCCATCTACGAGCAGTACTTC. The entire variable domain, with the rest obtained from reference TRBV5-4 and TRBJ2-7, is as follows: ETGVTQSPTHLIKTRGQQVTLRCSSQSGHNTVSWYQQALGQGPQFIFQYYREEENGRGNFPPRFSGLQFPNYSSELNVNALELDDSALYLCASSFHDSIYEQYFGPGTRLTVT.

The chain combines TRBV19 with TRBJ2-1; 11 bases are shared with TRBD2. With V trimmed by 4 bases and J by 1 base, 6 bases remained unmatched. Germline CDR1 LNHDA, CDR2 SQIVND (reference sequence). The CDR3 consists of 17 residues. In nucleotides, the CDR3 is TGTGCCAGTAGTAAACTAGCGGGAGAGGCATCCTACAATGAGCAGTTCTTC. This translates into CASSKLAGEASYNEQFF. The variable domain in full, completed from reference TRBV19 and TRBJ2-1, reads DGGITQSPKYLFRKEGQNVTLSCEQNLNHDAMYWYRQDPGQGLRLIYYSQIVNDFQKGDIAEGYSVSREKKESFPLTVTSAQKNPTAFYLCASSKLAGEASYNEQFFGPGTRLTVL.

This chain connects TRBV2 to TRBJ1-5, with a possible D match to TRBD1 (6 bases). Germline CDR1 reads SNHLY; CDR2 reads FYNNEI. V lost 8 bases, J lost 0 bases, and 17 bases lay in between. This CDR3 comprises 16 residues. The CDR3: CASGDRTVNSNQPQHF. The DNA of the CDR3 is TGTGCCAGCGGGGATAGGACAGTCAATAGCAATCAGCCCCAGCATTTT.

The rearrangement joins TRBV27 to TRBJ1-2; 7 positions match TRBD1. The ends lost 6 bases at V and 6 bases at J; junction bases unmatched: 10. The length of the CDR3 is 14 residues. Per the germline V gene, CDR1 is MNHEY and CDR2 is SMNVEV (reference sequence). CDR3 protein: CASRHRQGQNGYTF. In nucleotides, the CDR3 is TGTGCCAGCAGGCATAGACAGGGTCAAAATGGCTACACCTTC.

The chain employs TRBV7-2 and TRBJ1-2; no clear D. V lost 1 base and J lost 6, with 12 bases in between. Germline V gives CDR1 SGHTA, CDR2 FQGNSA. The CDR3 loop spans 14 amino acids. This chain's CDR3 is CASSLEATGDGYTF. The CDR3 DNA follows: TGTGCCAGCAGCTTAGAGGCCACCGGGGATGGCTACACCTTC.

The V gene is TRBV18, the J gene TRBJ2-3, with 7 bases aligning to TRBD2. V lost 6 bases to trimming and J lost 3 bases; unmatched junction nucleotides: 12. This CDR3 region has 16 residues. CDR1 and CDR2 (germline): KGHSH, LQKENI. In DNA, the CDR3 is TGTGCCAGCTCCCCCACATGGGGGAGGGGTACAGATACGCAGTATTTT. This encodes CASSPTWGRGTDTQYF.

This chain connects TRBV19 to TRBJ1-1, with a weak D call TRBD1 (5 bases). This CDR3 contains 14 residues. Deletions cut 3 bases from V and 3 bases from J, with 11 bases between. Germline loops: CDR1 LNHDA, CDR2 SQIVND (reference sequence). This chain's CDR3 is CASSMQGPYTEAFF. CDR3 DNA sequence: TGTGCCAGTAGTATGCAGGGCCCTTACACTGAAGCTTTCTTT.

V is TRBV7-2 and J is TRBJ2-4; possible D gene TRBD2, 6 bases. V was pared by 5 bases and J by 9 bases, with 17 bases between. CDR3 length: 14 residues. The germline CDR1 and CDR2 sequences are SGHTA and FQGNSA. This CDR3 is CASSAPSEGSIQYF. Here the CDR3 DNA reads TGTGCCAGCAGCGCTCCTAGCGAAGGTAGCATTCAGTACTTC.

This clone was detected once. The chain uses TRBV19 and TRBJ2-3, with a tentative D call TRBD2 (6 bases). Per germline, CDR1 LNHDA and CDR2 SQIVND (reference sequence). The length of the CDR3 is 14 residues. V was clipped by 5 bases and J by 2 bases, with 11 bases between them. CDR3 coding DNA: TGTGCCAGTAGTGGCGGAGGGATCACAGATACGCAGTATTTT. This translates into CASSGGGITDTQYF.

This clone was seen just once. V gene TRBV6-1 combines with J gene TRBJ2-4; 8 positions match TRBD1. The junction had 7 bases not matched to a gene; V was cut back by 6 bases and J by 3 bases. The germline CDR1 and CDR2 sequences are MNHNS and SASEGT. CDR3 length equals 15 residues. CDR3 DNA sequence: TGTGCCAGCAGCTGGACAGGGACGAGCAAAAACATTCAGTACTTC. It translates to CASSWTGTSKNIQYF.

The CDR3 region has the DNA TGCGCCAGCAGTCAATCCAGGTCTGGACACTCCTCTGGAAACACCATATATTTT. Amino acid sequence: CASSQSRSGHSSGNTIYF. J is TRBJ1-3 and V is TRBV23-1; possible D gene TRBD1, 5 bases. TRBV23-1 is classed as an ORF, of uncertain function. Trimming pared 0 bases from V and 0 bases from J, leaving 15 bases between. There are 18 residues in the CDR3.

The chain couples TRBV11-2 to TRBJ2-3, with 7 positions matching TRBD2. CDR1 SGHAT and CDR2 FQNNGV come from the germline V gene. V shed 4 bases and J 2 bases; nucleotides not matched to a gene: 6. The CDR3 sequence is 15 residues long. The CDR3 protein is CASSSWEGDTDTQYF. The CDR3, as DNA: TGTGCCAGCAGCTCCTGGGAGGGCGACACAGATACGCAGTATTTT.

This clone occurred once. J is TRBJ1-4 and V is TRBV10-3; D perhaps matches TRBD1 (5 bases). Germline CDR1 reads ENHRY; CDR2 reads SYGVKD. V lost 0 bases to trimming and J lost 3 bases, with 8 bases between them. The CDR3 is made up of 15 amino acids. The CDR3 here is CAISESWDSNEKLFF. Here the CDR3 DNA reads TGTGCCATCAGTGAGTCCTGGGACTCTAATGAAAAACTGTTTTTT.

This chain connects TRBV6-1 to TRBJ2-7, with TRBD1 matching over 9 bases. The V segment lost 7 bases and the J segment 3 bases; nucleotides outside the gene matches: 7. The CDR3 has 14 residues. Germline V CDR1 and CDR2: MNHNS, SASEGT. CDR3 nucleotide sequence: TGTGCCAGCATTACAGGGGGCCGTTTCTACGAGCAGTACTTC. The encoded protein is CASITGGRFYEQYF.

The chain links TRBV5-4 to TRBJ2-7; D is possibly TRBD1 (6 bases). Per germline, CDR1 SGHNT and CDR2 YYREEE (reference sequence). This CDR3 comprises 16 residues. The V and J ends lost 4 bases and 4 bases respectively, with 21 bases between them. CDR3 nucleotide sequence: TGTGCCAGCAGCCTCACACAGGGTTACGATACTTACGAGCAGTACTTC. Translating gives CASSLTQGYDTYEQYF.

The rearrangement joins TRBV30 to TRBJ2-5; 7 bases map to TRBD1. Germline lookup yields CDR1 GTSNPN and CDR2 SVGIG (reference sequence). The junction had 7 bases not matched to a gene; V was cut back by 7 bases and J by 2 bases. The CDR3 contains 13 residues. CDR3: CASLGTAQETQYF. The CDR3 bases are TGTGCCTCCCTCGGGACAGCTCAAGAGACCCAGTACTTC. Full variable domain (remainder filled in from reference TRBV30 and TRBJ2-5): SQTIHQWPATLVQPVGSPLSLECTVEGTSNPNLYWYRQAAGRGLQLLFYSVGIGQISSEVPQNLSASRPQDRQFILSSKKLLLSDSGFYLCASLGTAQETQYFGPGTRLLVL.

V gene TRBV5-1 combines with J gene TRBJ2-1, with D uncertain. This CDR3 is built from 15 residues. The germline V gene encodes CDR1 SGHRS and CDR2 YFSETQ. V lost 5 bases, J lost 2 bases, and 14 bases lay in between. CDR3 nucleotide sequence: TGCGCCAGCAGTCCTCAAACAACTACCTACAATGAGCAGTTCTTC. Translated: CASSPQTTTYNEQFF.

The V and J genes are TRBV27 and TRBJ2-1; the D gene is possibly TRBD1 (5 bases). Trimming shortened V by 7 bases and J by 2 bases, and 15 bases separated the two germline ends. The CDR3 contains 15 residues. Looked up from germline, CDR1 is MNHEY and CDR2 is SMNVEV (reference sequence). CDR3 nucleotides: TGTGCCAGCACAACGAAGGGGATTCCCTACAATGAGCAGTTCTTC. Translation: CASTTKGIPYNEQFF.

The gene calls are TRBV2 and TRBJ2-7, with D unclear. From germline, CDR1 is SNHLY and CDR2 FYNNEI. There are 13 residues in the CDR3. V was trimmed by 4 bases and J by 2 bases, leaving 9 bases between them. Written as DNA, the CDR3 is TGTGCCAGCAGTGTCGGCAGGACCTACGAGCAGTACTTC. This sequence encodes CASSVGRTYEQYF.

The genes are TRBV5-5 and TRBJ1-3, with unresolved D. Germline-derived CDR1 and CDR2 are SGHKS and YYEKEE (reference sequence). Trimming removed 0 bases at V and 0 bases at J, with 10 bases between. The CDR3 extends over 16 amino acids. The DNA for the CDR3 is TGTGCCAGCAGCTTGGGGGCAGGTCGCTCTGGAAACACCATATATTTT. It translates to CASSLGAGRSGNTIYF.

The gene calls are TRBV5-1 and TRBJ2-1; D is unclear. This CDR3 contains 11 residues. Germline CDR1 and CDR2: SGHRS and YFSETQ. With 4 bases removed from V and 5 bases from J, the gap between germline ends came to 4 bases. The CDR3 DNA reads as TGCGCCAGCAGCCCAGACAATGAGCAGTTCTTC. Protein product: CASSPDNEQFF.

The V gene is TRBV30, the J gene TRBJ2-4, with 10 bases identical to TRBD1. The germline CDR1 and CDR2 sequences are GTSNPN and SVGIG (reference sequence). V dropped 3 bases and J dropped 7; count of bases not matched to a gene: 6. The CDR3 extends over 14 amino acids. CDR3 amino acids: CAWRGDRGVNIQYF. The CDR3 nucleotides are TGTGCCTGGAGGGGGGACAGGGGAGTTAACATTCAGTACTTC.

The rearrangement joins TRBV11-3 to TRBJ2-7; possibly TRBD1 for D (6 bases). V lost 5 bases to trimming and J lost 9 bases, with 26 bases between them. CDR1 and CDR2 from the germline V gene are SGHNT and YENEEA. The CDR3 runs to 16 residues. The CDR3 reads CASSDTGTTTISGQYF. The DNA for the CDR3 is TGTGCCAGCAGCGACACCGGGACAACTACTATTAGTGGGCAGTACTTC.

This clone came up once. V usage is TRBV7-2 and J usage is TRBJ2-7, with 8 nucleotides matching TRBD2. The CDR3 is made up of 14 amino acids. CDR1 and CDR2 (germline): SGHTA, FQGNSA. Germline trimming cut 1 base from V and 3 bases from J; bases unmatched to any gene: 2. Here the CDR3 DNA reads TGTGCCAGCAGCTTAGGTCGGGGGGGCTACGAGCAGTACTTC. This sequence encodes CASSLGRGGYEQYF.